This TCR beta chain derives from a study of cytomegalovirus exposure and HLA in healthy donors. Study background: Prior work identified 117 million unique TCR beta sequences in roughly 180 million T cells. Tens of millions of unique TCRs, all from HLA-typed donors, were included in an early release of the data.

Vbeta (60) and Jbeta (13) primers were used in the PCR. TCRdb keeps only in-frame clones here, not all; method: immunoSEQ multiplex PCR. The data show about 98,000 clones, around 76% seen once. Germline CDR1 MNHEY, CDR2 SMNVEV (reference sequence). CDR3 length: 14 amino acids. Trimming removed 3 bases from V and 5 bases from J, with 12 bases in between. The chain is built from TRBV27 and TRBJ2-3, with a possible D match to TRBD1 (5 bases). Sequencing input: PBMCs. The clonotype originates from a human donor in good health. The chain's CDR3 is CASSFWTTRDTQYF. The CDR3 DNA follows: TGTGCCAGCAGTTTTTGGACAACCAGAGATACGCAGTATTTT.